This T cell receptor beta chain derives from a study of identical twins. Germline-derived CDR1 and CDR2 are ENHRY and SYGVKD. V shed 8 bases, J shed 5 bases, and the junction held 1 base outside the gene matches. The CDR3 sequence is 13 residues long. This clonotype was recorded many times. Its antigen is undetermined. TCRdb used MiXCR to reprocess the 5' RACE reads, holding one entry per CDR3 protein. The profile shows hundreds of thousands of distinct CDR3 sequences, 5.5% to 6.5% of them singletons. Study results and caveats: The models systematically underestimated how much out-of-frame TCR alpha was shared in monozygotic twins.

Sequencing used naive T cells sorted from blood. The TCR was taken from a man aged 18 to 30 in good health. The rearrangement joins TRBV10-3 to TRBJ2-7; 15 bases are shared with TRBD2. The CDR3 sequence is CAIGLAGGDEQYF. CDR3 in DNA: TGTGCCATCGGACTAGCGGGAGGGGACGAGCAGTACTTC.